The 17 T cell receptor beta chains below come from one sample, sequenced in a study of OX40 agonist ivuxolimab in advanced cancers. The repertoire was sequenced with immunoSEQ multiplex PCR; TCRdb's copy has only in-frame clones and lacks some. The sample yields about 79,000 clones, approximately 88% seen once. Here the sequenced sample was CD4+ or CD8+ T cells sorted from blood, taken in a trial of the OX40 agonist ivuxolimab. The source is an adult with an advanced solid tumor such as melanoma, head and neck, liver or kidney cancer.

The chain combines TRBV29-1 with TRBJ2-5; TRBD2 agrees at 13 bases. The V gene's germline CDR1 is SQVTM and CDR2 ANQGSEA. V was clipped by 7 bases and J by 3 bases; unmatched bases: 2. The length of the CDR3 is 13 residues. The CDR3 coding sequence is TGCAGCGGAGGACTAGCGGGAGAAGAGACCCAGTACTTC. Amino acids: CSGGLAGEETQYF.

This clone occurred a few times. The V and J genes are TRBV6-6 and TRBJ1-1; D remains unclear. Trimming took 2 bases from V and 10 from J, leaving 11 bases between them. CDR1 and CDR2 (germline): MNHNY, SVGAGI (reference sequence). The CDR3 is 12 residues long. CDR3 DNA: TGTGCCAGCAGTTACGGCGAGACGGGAGCTTTCTTT. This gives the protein CASSYGETGAFF.

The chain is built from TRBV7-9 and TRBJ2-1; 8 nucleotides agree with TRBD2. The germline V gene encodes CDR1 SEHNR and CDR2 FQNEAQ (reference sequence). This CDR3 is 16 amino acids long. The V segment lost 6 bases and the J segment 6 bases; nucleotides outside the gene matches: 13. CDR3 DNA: TGTGCCAGCAGGCCCCGGGGAGCGGGAGACGTCAATGAGCAGTTCTTC. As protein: CASRPRGAGDVNEQFF.

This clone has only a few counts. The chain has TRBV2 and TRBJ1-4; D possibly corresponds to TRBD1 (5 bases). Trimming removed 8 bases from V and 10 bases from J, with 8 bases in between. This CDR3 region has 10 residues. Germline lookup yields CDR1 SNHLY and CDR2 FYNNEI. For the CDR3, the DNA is TGTGCCAGCGGGGGGGGAAAACTGTTTTTT. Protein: CASGGGKLFF.

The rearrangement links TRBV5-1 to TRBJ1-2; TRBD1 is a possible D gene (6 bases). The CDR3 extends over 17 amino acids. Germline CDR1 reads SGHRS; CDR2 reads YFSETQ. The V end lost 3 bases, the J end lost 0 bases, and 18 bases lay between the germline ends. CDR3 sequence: CASSYGPPGQTNYGYTF. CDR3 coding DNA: TGCGCCAGCAGCTATGGGCCTCCGGGACAAACTAACTATGGCTACACCTTC.

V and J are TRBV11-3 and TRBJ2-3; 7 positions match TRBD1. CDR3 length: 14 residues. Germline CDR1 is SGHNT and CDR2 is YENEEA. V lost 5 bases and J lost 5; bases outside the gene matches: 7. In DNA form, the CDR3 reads TGTGCCAGCAGCCAACAGGGGTCTGGAGATACGCAGTATTTT. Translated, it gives CASSQQGSGDTQYF.

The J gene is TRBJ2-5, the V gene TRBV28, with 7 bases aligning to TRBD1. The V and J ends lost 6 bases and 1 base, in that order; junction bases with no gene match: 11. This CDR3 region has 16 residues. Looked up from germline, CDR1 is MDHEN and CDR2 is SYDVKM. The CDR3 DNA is TGTGCCAGCAGAGAATCAACAGGGGCGGGCCAAGAGACCCAGTACTTC. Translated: CASRESTGAGQETQYF.

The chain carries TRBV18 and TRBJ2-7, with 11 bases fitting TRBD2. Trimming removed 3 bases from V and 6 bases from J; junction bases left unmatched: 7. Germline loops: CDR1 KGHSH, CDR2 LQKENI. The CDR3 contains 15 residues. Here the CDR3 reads CASSPSGTSGGEQYF. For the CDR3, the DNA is TGTGCCAGCTCACCGAGTGGGACTAGCGGCGGCGAGCAGTACTTC. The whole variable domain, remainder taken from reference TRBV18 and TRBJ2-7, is NAGVMQNPRHLVRRRGQEARLRCSPMKGHSHVYWYRQLPEEGLKFMVYLQKENIIDESGMPKERFSAEFPKEGPSILRIQQVVRGDSAAYFCASSPSGTSGGEQYFGPGTRLTVT.

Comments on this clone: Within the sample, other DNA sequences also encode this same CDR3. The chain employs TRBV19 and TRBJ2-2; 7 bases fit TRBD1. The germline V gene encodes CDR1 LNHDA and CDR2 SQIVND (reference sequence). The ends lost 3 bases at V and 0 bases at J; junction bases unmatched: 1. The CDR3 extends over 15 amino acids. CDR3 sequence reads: CASSIQGANTGELFF. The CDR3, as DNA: TGTGCCAGTAGTATCCAGGGGGCGAACACCGGGGAGCTGTTTTTT.

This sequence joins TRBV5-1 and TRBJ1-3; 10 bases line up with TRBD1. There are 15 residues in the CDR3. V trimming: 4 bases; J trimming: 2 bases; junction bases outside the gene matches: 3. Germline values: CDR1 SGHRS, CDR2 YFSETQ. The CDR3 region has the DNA TGCGCCAGCAGCCCTGGGACAGGGGCTGGAAACACCATATATTTT. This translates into CASSPGTGAGNTIYF.

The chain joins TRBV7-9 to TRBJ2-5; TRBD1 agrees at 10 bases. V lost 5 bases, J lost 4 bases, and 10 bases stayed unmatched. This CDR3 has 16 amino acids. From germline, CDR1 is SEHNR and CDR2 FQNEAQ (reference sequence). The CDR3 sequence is CASSLNGGTGVETQYF. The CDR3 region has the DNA TGTGCCAGCAGCCTTAATGGAGGGACAGGGGTAGAGACCCAGTACTTC.

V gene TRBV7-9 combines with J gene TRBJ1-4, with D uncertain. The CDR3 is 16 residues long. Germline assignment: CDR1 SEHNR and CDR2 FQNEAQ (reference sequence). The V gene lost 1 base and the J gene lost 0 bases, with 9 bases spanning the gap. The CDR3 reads CASSLGVTATNEKLFF. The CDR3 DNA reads TGTGCCAGCAGCTTAGGGGTAACTGCAACTAATGAAAAACTGTTTTTT.

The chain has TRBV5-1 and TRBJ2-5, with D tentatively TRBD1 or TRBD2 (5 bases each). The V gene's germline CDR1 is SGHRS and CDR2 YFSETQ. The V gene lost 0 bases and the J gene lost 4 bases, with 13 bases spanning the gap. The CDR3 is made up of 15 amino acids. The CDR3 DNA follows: TGCGCCAGCAGCTTGGGGGACGGGGACGGAGAGACCCAGTACTTC. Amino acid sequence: CASSLGDGDGETQYF.

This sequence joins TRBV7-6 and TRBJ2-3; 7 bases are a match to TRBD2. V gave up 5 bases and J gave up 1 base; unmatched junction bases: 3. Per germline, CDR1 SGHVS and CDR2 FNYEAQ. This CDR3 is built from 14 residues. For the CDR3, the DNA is TGTGCCAGCAGCGGGAGGGTAGGCACAGATACGCAGTATTTT. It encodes CASSGRVGTDTQYF.

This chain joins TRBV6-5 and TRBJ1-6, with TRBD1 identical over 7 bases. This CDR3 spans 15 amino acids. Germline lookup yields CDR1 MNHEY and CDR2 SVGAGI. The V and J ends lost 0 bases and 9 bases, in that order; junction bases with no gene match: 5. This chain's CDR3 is CASSYSRQGPSPLHF. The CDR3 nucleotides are TGTGCCAGCAGTTACTCCCGACAGGGTCCTTCACCCCTCCACTTT.

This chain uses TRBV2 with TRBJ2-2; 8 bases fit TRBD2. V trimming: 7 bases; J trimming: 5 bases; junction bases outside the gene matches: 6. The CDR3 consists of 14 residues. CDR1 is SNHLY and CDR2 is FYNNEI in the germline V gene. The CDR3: CASKAGTSTGELFF. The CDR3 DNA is TGTGCCAGCAAAGCCGGGACTAGTACCGGGGAGCTGTTTTTT.

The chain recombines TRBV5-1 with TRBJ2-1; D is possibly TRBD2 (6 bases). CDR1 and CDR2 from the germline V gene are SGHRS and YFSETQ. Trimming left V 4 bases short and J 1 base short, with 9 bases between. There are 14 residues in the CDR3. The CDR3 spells CASSLGGSYNEQFF. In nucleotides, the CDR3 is TGCGCCAGCAGCCTCGGGGGATCCTACAATGAGCAGTTCTTC.